The 23 T cell receptor beta chains given below trace back to one sample, sequenced in a study of response to subunit inactivated influenza vaccine. TCRdb reanalysed the RT-PCR reads using MiXCR and keeps one entry per CDR3 protein. The table lists around 760,000 distinct CDR3 sequences, about 14% of them singletons. Sample: PBMCs from blood, taken about 14 days before vaccination. The receptors were gathered from a man aged 50 or older who received an inactivated influenza vaccine.

This clonotype was seen at least ten times. This chain connects TRBV5-1 to TRBJ2-7; D unresolved. Germline loops: CDR1 SGHRS, CDR2 YFSETQ. CDR3 length equals 13 residues. V lost 0 bases and J 2 bases, leaving 6 bases between the germline ends. The CDR3 DNA sequence: TGCGCCAGCAGCTTGGAGCCCCCCTACGAGCAGTACTTC. Translated, it gives CASSLEPPYEQYF. Based on the CDR3 plus reference TRBV5-1 and TRBJ2-7, the full variable domain is KAGVTQTPRYLIKTRGQQVTLSCSPISGHRSVSWYQQTPGQGLQFLFEYFSETQRNKGNFPGRFSGRQFSNSRSEMNVSTLELGDSALYLCASSLEPPYEQYFGPGTRLTVT.

This clonotype appeared many times. V is TRBV15 and J is TRBJ2-1; TRBD1 or TRBD2 may be the D gene (5 bases each). Trimming cost V 0 bases and J 4 bases, with 13 bases left between them. The CDR3 is 16 residues long. CDR1 and CDR2 from the germline V gene are LNHNV and YYDKDF (reference sequence). The chain's CDR3 is CATSRDSGTPYNEQFF. The CDR3 DNA reads as TGTGCCACCAGCAGAGATAGTGGGACCCCATACAATGAGCAGTTCTTC. Complete variable domain (other parts from reference TRBV15 and TRBJ2-1): DAMVIQNPRYQVTQFGKPVTLSCSQTLNHNVMYWYQQKSSQAPKLLFHYYDKDFNNEADTPDNFQSRRPNTSFCFLDIRSPGLGDTAMYLCATSRDSGTPYNEQFFGPGTRLTVL.

V is TRBV19 and J is TRBJ2-7; 12 nucleotides align to TRBD1. Germline CDR1 is LNHDA and CDR2 is SQIVND (reference sequence). The CDR3 spans 16 residues. V trimming: 4 bases; J trimming: 6 bases; junction bases outside the gene matches: 10. The CDR3 bases are TGTGCCAGTAGTACTCTACCGGGACAGGGGGCGCGCGAGCAGTACTTC. It codes for CASSTLPGQGAREQYF.

The CDR3 spells CASRRTGAGELFF. DNA for the CDR3: TGTGCCAGCAGGCGTACAGGGGCCGGGGAGCTGTTTTTT. The chain combines TRBV12-3 or TRBV12-4 with TRBJ2-2, with 7 bases that match TRBD1. With 6 bases clipped from V and 6 bases from J, the junction kept 4 bases outside the gene matches. The CDR3 spans 13 residues.

The V and J genes are TRBV4-3 and TRBJ1-6; D gene unclear. Deletions cut 2 bases from V and 10 bases from J, with 24 bases between. The CDR3 is made up of 18 amino acids. Germline lookup yields CDR1 LGHNA and CDR2 YSLEER. The CDR3 DNA is TGCGCCAGCAGCCAATCGGCCGGGCCATATACTTCATCCTCACCCCTCCACTTT. This encodes CASSQSAGPYTSSSPLHF.

This clonotype was counted between two and nine times. This chain uses TRBV18 with TRBJ1-4; 8 bases match TRBD1. Germline V CDR1 and CDR2: KGHSH, LQKENI. The CDR3 consists of 19 residues. The J segment lost 0 bases and the V segment lost 1 base, leaving 10 bases of the junction unmatched. Written as DNA, the CDR3 is TGTGCCAGCTCACCACGGAACCGGACAGGGAGCTCAACTAATGAAAAACTGTTTTTT. Its translation: CASSPRNRTGSSTNEKLFF.

CDR3 in amino acids: CASSYLAGGPGTGELFF. In DNA, the CDR3 is TGTGCCAGCAGTTACCTAGCGGGAGGGCCGGGCACCGGGGAGCTGTTTTTT. V usage is TRBV6-5 and J usage is TRBJ2-2; 12 nucleotides line up with TRBD2. The V and J ends lost 2 bases and 4 bases, in that order; junction bases with no gene match: 5. Germline V gene lookup returns CDR1 MNHEY and CDR2 SVGAGI. This CDR3 region has 17 residues.

J is TRBJ2-1 and V is TRBV11-2; 12 bases are a match to TRBD2. Germline V gives CDR1 SGHAT, CDR2 FQNNGV. CDR3 length: 16 amino acids. The J segment lost 3 bases and the V segment lost 5 bases, leaving 5 bases of the junction unmatched. As DNA, the CDR3 is TGTGCCAGCAGCCCCACTAGCGGGGGGCTCTACAATGAGCAGTTCTTC. Its translation is CASSPTSGGLYNEQFF.

This clonotype showed up many times. V and J are TRBV4-2 and TRBJ1-5; a possible D gene is TRBD1 (6 bases). V was clipped by 0 bases and J by 7 bases, with 13 bases between them. Germline CDR1 LGHNA, CDR2 YNFKEQ. The CDR3 sequence is 15 residues long. The CDR3 DNA reads as TGTGCCAGCAGCCAAGATCTACAGGGCTACCAGCCCCAGCATTTT. It yields the protein CASSQDLQGYQPQHF.

This clonotype was counted only a few times. The V gene is TRBV4-1, the J gene TRBJ2-5; D possibly corresponds to TRBD2 (6 bases). Trimming took off 0 bases at V and 5 bases at J, with 16 bases between the two ends. CDR3 length: 16 amino acids. Germline lookup yields CDR1 MGHRA and CDR2 YSYEKL. This CDR3 is CASSQDSGPTSETQYF. The CDR3 DNA follows: TGCGCCAGCAGCCAAGACAGCGGGCCAACGTCGGAGACCCAGTACTTC.

The chain has TRBV5-1 and TRBJ1-2; unclear D gene. Germline CDR1 and CDR2: SGHRS and YFSETQ. The CDR3 totals 16 residues. Trimming removed 0 bases at V and 0 bases at J, with 12 bases between. The CDR3 reads CASSLEGPGSNYGYTF. CDR3 nucleotides: TGCGCCAGCAGCTTGGAGGGTCCAGGCTCTAACTATGGCTACACCTTC.

V is TRBV5-5 and J is TRBJ2-4; D perhaps matches TRBD2 (6 bases). In germline, CDR1 is SGHKS, CDR2 YYEKEE (reference sequence). V lost 2 bases and J 1 base, leaving 7 bases between the germline ends. This CDR3 spans 14 amino acids. Here the CDR3 DNA reads TGTGCCAGCAGCTTAAGCGGGGCCAAAAACATTCAGTACTTC. Translated, it gives CASSLSGAKNIQYF.

There are a few counts of this clonotype. This chain connects TRBV7-3 to TRBJ2-7; weak D call: TRBD2 (5 bases). The V gene lost 2 bases and the J gene lost 2 bases, with 10 bases spanning the gap. Germline CDR1 is SGHTA and CDR2 is FQGTGA. This CDR3 spans 14 amino acids. CDR3 in DNA: TGTGCCAGCAGCTTAGAGGCGGGCCCCTACGAGCAGTACTTC. Its protein product is CASSLEAGPYEQYF.

This clonotype was picked up a small number of times. V and J are TRBV4-3 and TRBJ1-2; TRBD1 matches at 7 bases. The CDR3 has 17 amino acids. Germline assignment: CDR1 LGHNA and CDR2 YSLEER. The ends lost 4 bases at V and 7 bases at J; junction bases unmatched: 18. The CDR3 DNA reads as TGCGCCAGCAGCCCCGTGGGACAGCCTAAAGCTATGGCTGGCTACACCTTC. It specifies CASSPVGQPKAMAGYTF.

This clonotype was detected a few times. The rearrangement joins TRBV28 to TRBJ2-3; TRBD2 matches at 9 bases. The CDR3 spans 21 residues. Unmatched junction bases numbered 20, after V lost 2 bases and J lost 2 bases. Germline V lookup: CDR1 MDHEN, CDR2 SYDVKM. The CDR3 coding sequence is TGTGCCAGCAGTTTACCCATGACAGGGTCGCAAGCGGGAGGAACCACAGATACGCAGTATTTT. Its protein is CASSLPMTGSQAGGTTDTQYF.

This clonotype was seen a few times. This chain connects TRBV20-1 to TRBJ1-4; D gene uncertain. V dropped 5 bases and J dropped 6 bases, with 13 bases sitting between them. CDR3 length: 13 amino acids. CDR1 and CDR2 (germline): DFQATT, SNEGSKA (reference sequence). The CDR3 bases are TGCAGTGCTTCATTGATGGGAGATGAAAAACTGTTTTTT. This encodes CSASLMGDEKLFF.

The rearrangement joins TRBV27 to TRBJ2-4, with 7 bases that match TRBD2. V was pared by 6 bases and J by 4 bases, with 12 bases of the junction left unmatched. Per the germline V gene, CDR1 is MNHEY and CDR2 is SMNVEV (reference sequence). This CDR3 has 16 amino acids. CDR3 amino acids: CASRRWASGEKNIQYF. For the CDR3, the DNA is TGTGCCAGCAGGAGGTGGGCGAGCGGGGAAAAAAACATTCAGTACTTC.

In its sample, this clonotype was seen a few times. The chain uses TRBV7-9 and TRBJ2-7; D call uncertain. V shed 5 bases and J shed 2 bases, with 10 bases lying between them. The CDR3 contains 13 residues. Germline V gene data show CDR1 as SEHNR and CDR2 as FQNEAQ (reference sequence). The chain's CDR3 is CASSPRLTYEQYF. In DNA, the CDR3 is TGTGCCAGCAGCCCCAGGTTAACCTACGAGCAGTACTTC.

The sample holds many counts of this clonotype. The chain uses TRBV28 and TRBJ2-3; a possible D gene is TRBD2 (5 bases). Trimming stripped 8 bases from V and 4 bases from J, with 13 bases between. This CDR3 is built from 13 residues. Germline V gene lookup returns CDR1 MDHEN and CDR2 SYDVKM. This CDR3 reads CASLSGGPDTQYF. CDR3 DNA sequence: TGTGCCAGCCTATCAGGCGGGCCAGATACGCAGTATTTT.

The chain is built from TRBV29-1 and TRBJ2-7; perhaps TRBD2 as D (5 bases). The V end lost 4 bases, the J end lost 0 bases, and 10 bases lay between the germline ends. This CDR3 spans 13 amino acids. Germline CDR1 and CDR2: SQVTM and ANQGSEA. The CDR3 sequence is CSVGSGSSYEQYF. CDR3 in DNA: TGCAGCGTTGGGTCGGGGAGCTCCTACGAGCAGTACTTC.

The chain links TRBV7-9 to TRBJ1-2, with no clear D. Per the germline V gene, CDR1 is SEHNR and CDR2 is FQNEAQ (reference sequence). The CDR3 has 13 residues. Between the trimmed V and J ends, which lost 1 base and 6 bases, there was a span of 9 bases. Here the CDR3 reads CASSLVLADGYTF. The CDR3 DNA follows: TGTGCCAGCAGCTTAGTACTGGCGGATGGCTACACCTTC.

This clonotype was seen only a few times. Here the CDR3 DNA reads TGTGCCAGCAGCTTAGACGACCTCAGGACAGGAGCCAAAAACATTCAGTACTTC. Residues: CASSLDDLRTGAKNIQYF. This chain uses TRBV11-1 with TRBJ2-4; 7 bases align to TRBD1. J was trimmed by 0 bases and V by 1 base; bases with no gene match: 9. Germline CDR1 SGHAT, CDR2 FQDESV (reference sequence). CDR3 length: 18 amino acids.

V and J are TRBV18 and TRBJ1-1; no firm D call. Trimming left V 5 bases short and J 1 base short, with 8 bases between. This CDR3 region has 13 residues. CDR1 is KGHSH, CDR2 LQKENI, per germline. The CDR3 DNA is TGTGCCAGCTCAACGGATAAGAACACTGAAGCTTTCTTT. Encoded protein: CASSTDKNTEAFF.